Included here is one T cell receptor beta chain sequence, with context. Its specificity is unknown. The data were taken from a study of T cell responses to AZD1222 COVID-19 vaccine. Overall study results and limits: Dominant CD4 TCR responses targeted spike regions 160-218 and 743-854.

Profiling relied on immunoSEQ multiplex PCR, and the TCRdb table lists in-frame clones only, not all of them. There are under 130,000 clones in the sample; about nine tenths occur only once, and under 50% lies in the top ten. Germline V gene lookup returns CDR1 SGDLS and CDR2 YYNGEE. Trimming removed 3 bases at V and 0 bases at J, with 16 bases between. The CDR3 has 17 residues. The starting material was peripheral blood, obtained on day 0 of AZD1222 vaccination. The chain recombines TRBV9 with TRBJ2-1, with a weak D call TRBD2 (6 bases). This TCR was recovered from an adult in good health. The CDR3 DNA sequence: TGTGCCAGCAGCGCCGGTCGCGGGATGAGCTCCTACAATGAGCAGTTCTTC. It translates to CASSAGRGMSSYNEQFF.